The 13 T cell receptor beta chains listed next were all sequenced from one sample in a study of T-cell reconstitution after alpha-beta-depleted transplantation in children (dated by TCRdb to about 2016). Library creation used PCR. The sequencer listed for this sample is Illumina HiSeq 2500. TCR libraries were prepared with molecular barcoding, using unique molecular identifiers to normalize TCRbeta repertoire quantification. In-frame beta chains were kept once TCRdb had trimmed the public reads at Q25 with fastp and called clones with MiXCR. Merged by CDR3 protein, the rows form single entries marked with the most common genes and DNA. The table for this sample lists 200,000 to 300,000 distinct CDR3 sequences; approximately 12% of them were counted only once. Clones ranked in the top ten supply about 2.6% of the sample. The input for sequencing was PBMCs from the stem cell graft donor, taken from the stem cell graft. The receptors were sampled from a human donor who donated a stem cell graft to a child with acute lymphoblastic leukemia.

Of note for this clonotype: An end of the junction differs from the germline gene, which may be a read error. This rearrangement joins TRBV6-5 to TRBJ2-5; D remains unclear. Per the germline V gene, CDR1 is MNHEY and CDR2 is SVGAGI. This CDR3 comprises 13 residues. DNA for the CDR3: TGTGCCAGCAGTTACGTCATACAAGAGACCAAGTACTTC. Amino acids: CASSYVIQETKYF.

This clonotype occurred many times. The V gene is TRBV5-1, the J gene TRBJ1-1; D unclear. V was cut by 2 bases and J by 1 base, with 9 bases left in between. The germline V gene has CDR1 SGHRS and CDR2 YFSETQ. This CDR3 contains 14 residues. The CDR3: CASSFEGPNTEAFF. The CDR3 DNA sequence: TGCGCCAGCAGCTTCGAAGGACCGAACACTGAAGCTTTCTTT.

This clonotype was seen ten or more times. This chain joins TRBV10-3 and TRBJ2-2; maybe TRBD2 (5 bases). CDR3 size: 13 residues. Trimming took off 8 bases at V and 7 bases at J, with 14 bases between the two ends. Germline lookup yields CDR1 ENHRY and CDR2 SYGVKD. CDR3 sequence (DNA): TGTGCCATCGGAAGCCCCCGGGACGGGGAGCTGTTTTTT. Residues: CAIGSPRDGELFF.

This clonotype was observed many times. The V gene is TRBV5-1, the J gene TRBJ1-1; no definite D call. The CDR3 contains 16 residues. V was clipped by 6 bases and J by 0 bases, with 18 bases between them. The germline V gene encodes CDR1 SGHRS and CDR2 YFSETQ. Here the CDR3 DNA reads TGCGCCAGCACTCTCAAAGCGGGGAGGATGAACACTGAAGCTTTCTTT. This encodes CASTLKAGRMNTEAFF.

In regard to this clonotype: At one end the junction does not follow the germline gene, possibly because of a read error. The V gene is TRBV20-1, the J gene TRBJ2-1; unclear D gene. The CDR3 runs 12 residues. Looked up from germline, CDR1 is DFQATT and CDR2 is SNEGSKA (reference sequence). CDR3 sequence: CSAESSYNDQFF. The DNA of the CDR3 is TGCAGTGCGGAAAGCTCCTACAATGACCAGTTCTTC.

The rearrangement uses TRBV4-2 and TRBJ2-7; a weak D match, TRBD2 (6 bases). The CDR3 loop spans 17 amino acids. The germline V gene encodes CDR1 LGHNA and CDR2 YNFKEQ. Trimming cost V 1 base and J 3 bases, with 19 bases left between them. The CDR3 here is CASSQGGVLDKYYEQYF. The CDR3 nucleotides are TGTGCCAGCAGCCAAGGGGGGGTCCTGGACAAATACTACGAGCAGTACTTC.

A few counts support this clonotype. The J gene is TRBJ1-5, the V gene TRBV20-1, with TRBD1 matching over 9 bases. The trim removed 5 bases at V and 5 bases at J, leaving 4 bases unmatched. The CDR3 has 13 residues. Germline V gene data show CDR1 as DFQATT and CDR2 as SNEGSKA (reference sequence). CDR3 loop: CSARGQGDQPQHF. CDR3 sequence (DNA): TGCAGTGCTCGGGGACAGGGAGATCAGCCCCAGCATTTT.

This clonotype was seen at least ten times. The CDR3, as DNA: TGCAGTGCTAGGACTAGCGTTGGGACCCGATTCCGGCCCCAGCATTTT. Its translation: CSARTSVGTRFRPQHF. The V gene is TRBV20-1, the J gene TRBJ1-5; maybe TRBD1 (5 bases). CDR3 length: 16 residues. Trimming cost V 3 bases and J 9 bases, with 24 bases left between them. CDR1 is DFQATT and CDR2 is SNEGSKA in the germline V gene (reference sequence).

In its sample, this clonotype was seen many times. This sequence joins TRBV11-2 and TRBJ2-5; TRBD2 matches 7 bases. The J segment lost 2 bases and the V segment lost 5 bases, leaving 8 bases of the junction unmatched. This CDR3 has 15 amino acids. The germline V gene encodes CDR1 SGHAT and CDR2 FQNNGV. The CDR3 DNA sequence: TGTGCCAGCAGCCCATACGTCGGGGGGCAAGAGACCCAGTACTTC. This gives the protein CASSPYVGGQETQYF.

This clonotype was seen at least ten times. This rearrangement joins TRBV12-5 to TRBJ1-2; D ambiguous. The CDR3 length is 13 residues. V gave up 1 base and J gave up 2 bases, with 5 bases separating them. Germline-derived CDR1 and CDR2 are LGHNT and FRNRAP. The CDR3 sequence: CASGLGRNYGYTF. In DNA form, the CDR3 reads TGTGCTAGTGGTTTGGGGCGGAACTATGGCTACACCTTC.

This clonotype has ten or more counts. The rearrangement links TRBV28 to TRBJ2-7; 8 positions agree with TRBD1. Germline V gives CDR1 MDHEN, CDR2 SYDVKM. V lost 6 bases, J lost 4 bases, and 8 bases stayed unmatched. This CDR3 contains 14 residues. CDR3 sequence (DNA): TGTGCCAGCAGGGCGATGACAGGGGCGTACGAGCAGTACTTC. Its translation is CASRAMTGAYEQYF.

V gene TRBV5-1 combines with J gene TRBJ2-7, with 8 bases fitting TRBD2. The germline gives CDR1 SGHRS, CDR2 YFSETQ. Trimming removed 0 bases from V and 3 bases from J; junction bases left unmatched: 8. The CDR3 sequence is 16 residues long. CDR3 residues: CASSLAFPSGYYEQYF. The DNA of the CDR3 is TGCGCCAGCAGCTTGGCTTTTCCTAGCGGGTACTACGAGCAGTACTTC.

The chain has TRBV7-9 and TRBJ1-1, with D possibly matching TRBD1 (5 bases). V shed 5 bases and J shed 4 bases, with 11 bases lying between them. Germline V CDR1 and CDR2: SEHNR, FQNEAQ (reference sequence). This CDR3 comprises 13 residues. The CDR3 DNA reads TGTGCCAGCAGCCAAATTCAGGGCACTGAAGCTTTCTTT. Protein: CASSQIQGTEAFF.